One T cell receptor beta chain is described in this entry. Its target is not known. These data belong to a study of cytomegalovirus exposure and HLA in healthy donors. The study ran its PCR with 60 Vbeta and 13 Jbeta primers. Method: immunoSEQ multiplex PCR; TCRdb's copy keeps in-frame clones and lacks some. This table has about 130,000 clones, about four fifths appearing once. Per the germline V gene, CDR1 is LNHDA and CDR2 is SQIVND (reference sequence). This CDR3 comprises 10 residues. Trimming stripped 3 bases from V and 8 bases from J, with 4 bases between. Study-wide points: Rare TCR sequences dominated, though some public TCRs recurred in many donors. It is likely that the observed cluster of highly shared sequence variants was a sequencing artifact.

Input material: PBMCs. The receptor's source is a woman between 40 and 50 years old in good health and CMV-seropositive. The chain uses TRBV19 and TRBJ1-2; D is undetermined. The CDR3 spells CASSMGGYTF. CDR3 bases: TGTGCCAGTAGTATGGGCGGCTACACCTTC.